This is a list of T cell receptor beta chains from one sample in a study of T-cell reconstitution after alpha-beta-depleted transplantation in children. A single record per CDR3 protein comes from TCRdb applying MiXCR to the PCR reads. This sample has 500,000 to 750,000 distinct CDR3 sequences; over 10% occur once, and the top ten carry roughly 2.3%. Here the sequenced sample was PBMCs, mostly from graft donor cells, taken 360 days after TCRalphabeta/CD19-depleted stem cell transplant. The receptor set was obtained from a male patient between 10 and 17 years old who had a stem cell transplant for acute myeloid leukemia, so the T cells may come from the graft donor. Each CDR3 is given without its conserved first and last residue. Each record gives: V gene, CDR3 protein.

TRBV5-1 ASSSTGLADNYNEQF
TRBV29-1 SVWTGGLGDTQY
TRBV18 ASSPGRFERDTQY
TRBV7-2 ASTRTGSTDTQY
TRBV4-3 ASSQGVGGLFTDTQY
TRBV12-3/TRBV12-4 ASSLRTSGTAYQETQY
TRBV11-2 ASSLFGTTQETQY
TRBV29-1 SGGDATPFNEQF
TRBV10-3 AIRSLNTGELF
TRBV5-1 ASSSPGDTQY
TRBV10-3 AISESPQGSANSYNEQF
TRBV28 ASSGREHGTDTQY
TRBV7-2 ASSFLSGRASGEQY
TRBV5-1 ASSFPSQLETQY
TRBV5-1 ASSLEVKNTEAF
TRBV4-3 ASSPLGSSSSYEQY
TRBV15 ATSRATGLNTGELF
TRBV28 ASSLREGLDTQY
TRBV7-7 ASSLEPGTSTDTQY
TRBV10-3 AISGDLRGGNEQF
TRBV20-1 SAPRGTTYEQY
TRBV7-2 ASSLAPRKTYNEQF
TRBV10-3 AILIDEVTGANVLT
TRBV29-1 SVKSGTLNTEAF
TRBV6-2/TRBV6-3 ASSRLAGVGGDEQF
TRBV20-1 SARDQAGERYEQY
TRBV5-1 ASSILTDTQY
TRBV12-3/TRBV12-4 ASSLLGEGLRNEQY
TRBV28 ASSFFGQGEQY
TRBV28 ASSLGQGGITYNEQF
TRBV7-3 ASSSLPTSGRVPPGEQF
TRBV3-1 ASSHVTGTGSPYEQY
TRBV7-9 ASSPDFQETQY
TRBV11-2 ASSWPRRLYEQY
TRBV24-1 ATSRDRGLVEQF
TRBV7-8 ASSSYRFGGNQPQH
TRBV6-2/TRBV6-3 ASRPAAGLEAF
TRBV29-1 SVRHGQGVETQY
TRBV7-2 ASSLRGGREVYEQY
TRBV24-1 ATSVKDTQY
TRBV5-6 ASIPGWRGISYNEQF
TRBV20-1 SARDPRGAF
TRBV20-1 SARTGSIYEQY
TRBV2 ASRRRDSHTDTQY
TRBV2 ASSEGEGYSPQH
TRBV20-1 SASGTPSSYEQY
TRBV20-1 SARDLAGQAPSGANVLT
TRBV9 ASSSSEGTQY
TRBV5-8 ASSLFRAEAYEQY
TRBV27 ASSLDSDSNQPQH
TRBV24-1 ATSGVFYNEQF
TRBV27 ASSSRLGGYSNQPQH
TRBV15 ATSREQGLNTEAF
TRBV20-1 SASAHGGSGELF
TRBV4-2 ASSQDGTSGSIHEQF
TRBV12-3/TRBV12-4 ASSLEGSGRAVDTQY